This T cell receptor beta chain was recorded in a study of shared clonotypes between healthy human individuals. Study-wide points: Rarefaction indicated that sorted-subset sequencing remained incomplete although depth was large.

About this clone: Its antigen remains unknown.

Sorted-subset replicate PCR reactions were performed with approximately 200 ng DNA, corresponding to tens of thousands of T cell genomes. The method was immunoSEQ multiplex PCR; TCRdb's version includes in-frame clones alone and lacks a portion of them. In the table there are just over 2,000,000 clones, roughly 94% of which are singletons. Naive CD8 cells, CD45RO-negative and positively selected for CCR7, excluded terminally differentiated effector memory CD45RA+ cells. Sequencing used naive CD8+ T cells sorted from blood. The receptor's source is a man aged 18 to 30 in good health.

The CDR3 protein is CASSQDSGETEAFF. CDR3 coding DNA: TGTGCCAGCAGCCAAGATTCAGGGGAGACTGAAGCTTTCTTT. The genes are TRBV4-2 and TRBJ1-1, with D perhaps TRBD1 (6 bases). V shed 0 bases and J shed 5 bases, with 10 bases lying between them. This CDR3 is 14 amino acids long. CDR1 LGHNA and CDR2 YNFKEQ come from the germline V gene.